This is a list of T cell receptor beta chains from one sample in a study of T cell repertoires in cytomegalovirus infection. TCRdb recomputed calls from the reads with MiXCR, one row per CDR3 protein. The table includes over 300,000 distinct CDR3 sequences, roughly a sixth detected once. Material: PBMCs. These receptors were obtained from a human donor in good health (CMV status not recorded). Some clones in this sample may be carry-over from other donors' samples. The conserved cysteine and the conserved F or W are not part of the CDR3 here. Clone size, where shown, is once, few, many, or a class for clones that have expanded.

CDR3	V	length	size
ASSLSSRGPEQF	TRBV12-3/TRBV12-4	12	many
SVGTSGGFYNEQF	TRBV29-1	13	NA
ASSEALYTSTDTQY	TRBV6-1	14	NA
ASSEVGHPNEKLF	TRBV6-1	13	many
ASSYSQGYVPYEQY	TRBV6-6	14	many
ASSFQGRQETQY	TRBV7-3	12	NA
ASSEGTEGTLH	TRBV6-1	11	many
ASMLGVFAETQY	TRBV12-3/TRBV12-4	12	NA
ASSPQSYGGTTDTQY	TRBV7-3	15	many
ASSDPGYTDTQY	TRBV2	12	NA
ASSYSLRLGTDTQY	TRBV6-2/TRBV6-3	14	once
ASSYSNLRVSNQPQH	TRBV6-6	15	NA
ASSPRVMATNEKLF	TRBV7-2	14	many
ASSGGLAGGPRSGELF	TRBV25-1	16	few
ASSLAPITGTGNNEQF	TRBV5-5	16	many
ASSSPSTGRLYEAF	TRBV6-2/TRBV6-3	14	NA
SARDLQGTGGIMNTEAF	TRBV20-1	17	NA
ASSLTMVEDEKLF	TRBV7-2	13	NA